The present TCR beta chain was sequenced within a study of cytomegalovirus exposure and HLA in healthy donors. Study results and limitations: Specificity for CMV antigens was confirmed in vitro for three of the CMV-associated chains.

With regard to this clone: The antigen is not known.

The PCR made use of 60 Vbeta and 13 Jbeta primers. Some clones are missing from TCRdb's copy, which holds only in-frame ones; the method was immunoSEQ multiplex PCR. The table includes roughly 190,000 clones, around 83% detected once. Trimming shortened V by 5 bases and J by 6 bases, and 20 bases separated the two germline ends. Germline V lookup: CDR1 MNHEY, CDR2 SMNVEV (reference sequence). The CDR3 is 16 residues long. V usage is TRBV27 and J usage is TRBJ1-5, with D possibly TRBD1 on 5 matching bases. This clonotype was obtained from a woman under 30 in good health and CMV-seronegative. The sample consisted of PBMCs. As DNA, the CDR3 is TGTGCCAGCAGTCCCCGGGCCCAGGGTTTCGGTCAGCCCCAGCATTTT. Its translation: CASSPRAQGFGQPQHF.